The rows below give T cell receptor beta chains drawn from one sample of a study of CD8+CD57+ T cells in acquired aplastic anemia. TCRdb called the reads again in MiXCR, with one record for every CDR3 protein. This table holds hundreds of thousands of distinct CDR3 sequences, roughly 68% found once. The source material was sorted CD4+, CD8+, or CD8+CD57+ T cells (not recorded which) from PBMCs. The receptors stem from a human donor in good health, serving as a control. CDR3s include the opening cysteine and the closing phenylalanine or tryptophan. A D gene is named only where the DNA matches it firmly. Where a row states a size, it is once, few, many or the class of an expanded clone; other rows omit it.

>many|TRBD1|TRBJ2-7|TRBV18
CASSPETGKYEQYF
TGTGCCAGCTCACCAGAGACAGGGAAATACGAGCAGTACTTC
>many|-|TRBJ1-1|TRBV3-1
CASSQSGVATEAFF
TGTGCCAGCAGCCAATCAGGGGTAGCTACTGAAGCTTTCTTT
>many|-|TRBJ1-2|TRBV7-8
CASSLSLPGTPSAPTYGYTF
TGTGCCAGCAGCTTATCCTTACCCGGGACACCATCTGCCCCGACCTATGGCTACACCTTC
>-|TRBD2|TRBJ2-6|TRBV7-2
CASSQRGAGGANSLTF
TGCGCCAGCAGCCAGCGGGGGGCAGGCGGGGCCAACTCCCTGACTTTC
>-|-|TRBJ1-3|TRBV9
CASSDADSSGNTIYF
TGTGCCAGCAGCGACGCCGACAGTTCTGGAAACACCATATATTTT
>once|-|TRBJ2-3|TRBV7-9
CASSLQGGGQPQYF
TGTGCCAGCAGCCTACAGGGGGGGGGTCAGCCCCAGTATTTT
>-|-|TRBJ2-3|TRBV20-1
CSARWMATPSDTQYF
TGCAGTGCTAGATGGATGGCTACACCTTCAGATACGCAGTATTTT
>-|-|TRBJ1-1|TRBV20-1
CSAKRSAAALF
TGCAGTGCAAAAAGGTCAGCGGCCGCCCTCTTT
>-|-|TRBJ1-1|TRBV12-3/TRBV12-4
CASNEEVNTEAFF
TGTGCCAGCAACGAGGAGGTGAACACTGAAGCTTTCTTT
>many|TRBD1|TRBJ1-2|TRBV5-8
CASSPLTGSYGYTF
TGTGCCAGCAGCCCACTGACAGGGTCCTATGGCTACACCTTC
>-|TRBD2|TRBJ2-1|TRBV20-1
CSAVLRTSLNEQFF
TGCAGTGCGGTCCTCAGGACTAGCCTCAATGAGCAGTTCTTC
>-|-|TRBJ1-1|TRBV7-3
CASSRGGTGTEVFF
TGTGCCAGCAGCCGGGGGGGGACGGGGACTGAAGTTTTCTTT
>-|TRBD1|TRBJ1-5|TRBV29-1
CSDLGTGGTGGNQPQHF
TGCAGTGATTTGGGGACAGGGGGCACGGGAGGCAATCAGCCCCAGCATTTT
>-|TRBD2|TRBJ2-7|TRBV2
CASSVQLAGNEQYF
TGTGCCAGCAGTGTACAACTAGCGGGAAACGAGCAGTACTTC
>-|TRBD1|TRBJ1-2|TRBV3-1
CASSQTSGTEQKGYTF
TGTGCCAGCAGCCAAACAAGTGGGACAGAACAAAAGGGCTACACCTTC
>-|-|TRBJ1-1|TRBV12-3/TRBV12-4
CASSRDVGGGMGEAFF
TGTGCCAGCAGTAGAGATGTCGGGGGCGGGATGGGTGAAGCTTTCTTT
>-|TRBD1|TRBJ1-5|TRBV19
CASSQRTGWSGDQPQHF
TGTGCCAGTAGTCAAAGGACAGGGTGGTCCGGCGATCAGCCCCAGCATTTT
>-|TRBD2|TRBJ2-1|TRBV5-4
CASSLRVAGDHNEQFF
TGTGCCAGCAGCTTGCGAGTAGCGGGGGATCACAATGAGCAGTTCTTC
>-|TRBD1|TRBJ2-7|TRBV6-1
CASRPGQGDEQYF
TGTGCCAGCAGACCGGGACAGGGGGACGAGCAGTACTTC
>-|-|TRBJ1-2|TRBV12-3/TRBV12-4
CASSSRDIVNKGYTF
TGTGCCAGCAGTTCCCGGGACATTGTTAACAAAGGCTACACCTTC
>-|-|TRBJ2-3|TRBV5-6
CASSRNRYRTDTQYF
TGTGCCAGCAGCCGGAACAGGTACCGCACAGATACGCAGTATTTT
>-|-|TRBJ2-5|TRBV9
CASREAGGENQYF
TGCGCCAGCAGAGAGGCCGGGGGTGAGAACCAGTACTTC
>-|-|TRBJ1-5|TRBV5-6
CASSTLGGDDQHF
TGTGCCAGCAGCACCCTGGGTGGGGATGACCAGCATTTT
>-|-|TRBJ2-7|TRBV5-4
CASSRGTVDEQYF
TGTGCCAGCAGCAGAGGGACGGTGGACGAGCAGTACTTC
>-|-|TRBJ2-2|TRBV6-1
CAGLRGRTNTGELFF
TGTGCCGGCCTAAGAGGCAGGACGAACACCGGGGAGCTGTTTTTT
>-|-|TRBJ2-1|TRBV9
CASRFSVTDNEQFF
TGTGCCAGCAGATTCAGCGTCACAGATAATGAGCAGTTCTTC
>-|TRBD1|TRBJ2-7|TRBV15
CATSRQGKSYEQYF
TGTGCCACCAGTAGACAGGGGAAATCCTACGAGCAGTACTTC
>-|-|TRBJ2-3|TRBV5-1
CASSFVGQTEYF
TGCGCCAGCAGTTTTGTAGGGCAGACGGAGTACTTT
>many|TRBD1|TRBJ1-2|TRBV6-5
CASTRTGGYGYTF
TGTGCCAGCACAAGGACAGGGGGCTATGGCTACACCTTC
>many|-|TRBJ1-2|TRBV7-6
CASSFRFSGYTF
TGTGCCAGCAGCTTCAGGTTTTCTGGCTACACCTTC
>-|-|TRBJ2-5|TRBV7-4
CASSPVGSETIFQYF
TGTGCCAGCAGCCCCGTGGGTTCGGAAACAATCTTCCAGTACTTC
>few|-|TRBJ1-5|TRBV7-9
CASSSSGVQPQHF
TGTGCCAGCAGCTCGTCAGGGGTTCAGCCCCAGCATTTT
>many|TRBD1|TRBJ1-1|TRBV18
CASSPLQGRDSEAFF
TGTGCCAGCTCACCCCTACAGGGGAGGGACAGTGAAGCTTTCTTT
>-|-|TRBJ1-3|TRBV29-1
CSVEVGDGNTIYF
TGCAGCGTTGAAGTAGGCGATGGAAACACCATATATTTT
>-|TRBD2|TRBJ2-1|TRBV5-4
CASSSGTTGEQFF
TGTGCCAGCAGCTCCGGGACTACCGGTGAGCAGTTCTTC
>-|-|TRBJ2-5|TRBV2
CASSLNRTEETQYF
TGTGCCAGCAGCTTGAACAGGACAGAAGAGACCCAGTACTTC
>-|-|TRBJ1-4|TRBV7-4
CASSYRPRANEKLFF
TGTGCCAGCAGTTACCGGCCCCGGGCTAATGAAAAACTGTTTTTT
>-|-|TRBJ1-6|TRBV7-2
CASRVERLNSPPHF
TGTGCCAGCAGGGTGGAACGGCTTAATTCACCACCCCACTTT
>-|TRBD1|TRBJ1-2|TRBV6-5
CASSDSGQGSRGYTF
TGTGCCAGCAGTGATTCCGGACAGGGATCAAGGGGCTACACCTTC
>few|TRBD1|TRBJ1-2|TRBV27
CASSRTGQVGGYTF
TGTGCCAGCAGTCGGACAGGGCAAGTGGGGGGCTACACCTTC
>-|TRBD2|TRBJ2-5|TRBV19
CASSIAGTTSGETQYF
TGTGCCAGTAGTATAGCGGGGACTACCTCAGGAGAGACCCAGTACTTC
>few|-|TRBJ1-1|TRBV10-3
CAISERGREAFF
TGTGCCATCAGTGAAAGGGGTCGTGAAGCTTTCTTT
>-|TRBD1|TRBJ1-5|TRBV29-1
CSVDQDRGRRSETQHF
TGCAGCGTTGATCAGGACAGGGGGCGTAGGTCGGAGACCCAGCATTTT
>-|TRBD1|TRBJ2-4|TRBV29-1
CSAPDRGDIQYF
TGCAGCGCACCGGACAGGGGTGACATTCAGTACTTC
>once|-|TRBJ2-1|TRBV20-1
CSASSTYNEQFF
TGCAGTGCTAGCTCGACCTACAATGAGCAGTTCTTC
>many|-|TRBJ1-2|TRBV12-3/TRBV12-4
CASSEDRIGGYTF
TGTGCCAGCAGTGAAGACAGGATCGGTGGCTACACCTTC
>many|-|TRBJ2-5|TRBV7-2
CASSPHLQETQYF
TGTGCCAGCAGCCCACATCTTCAAGAGACCCAGTACTTC
>many|-|TRBJ1-3|TRBV5-8
CASSGPHSGNTIYF
TGTGCCAGCAGCGGACCCCACTCTGGAAACACCATATATTTT
>many|-|TRBJ2-7|TRBV19
CASNKSGRDEQYF
TGTGCCAGTAATAAAAGCGGTAGGGACGAGCAGTACTTC
>-|-|TRBJ2-3|TRBV20-1
CSAGPQDYAQYF
TGCAGTGCTGGGCCCCAGGACTACGCGCAGTATTTT
>many|TRBD1|TRBJ1-1|TRBV12-3/TRBV12-4
CASSLDRGLSAFF
TGTGCCAGCAGTTTGGACAGGGGGCTTTCGGCTTTCTTT
>-|-|TRBJ1-1|TRBV7-2
CASSLTGALNTEAFF
TGTGCCAGCAGCTTGACAGGAGCTTTGAACACTGAAGCTTTCTTT
>-|-|TRBJ1-5|TRBV7-9
CASSSQGENQQPQHF
TGTGCCAGCAGCTCCCAGGGAGAGAATCAGCAGCCCCAGCATTTT
>-|-|TRBJ2-2|TRBV5-1
CASSSLPGTNTGELFF
TGCGCCAGCAGCTCCCTCCCAGGGACCAACACCGGGGAGCTGTTTTTT
>-|-|TRBJ2-7|TRBV5-5
CASSRWTEQYF
TGTGCCAGCAGCAGGTGGACTGAGCAGTACTTC
>-|-|TRBJ1-2|TRBV10-3
CAISVQGIGLHGYTF
TGTGCCATCAGTGTTCAGGGGATCGGGCTTCATGGCTACACCTTC
>-|-|TRBJ2-7|TRBV7-3
CASSLRGAGATYEQYF
TGTGCCAGCAGCCTAAGGGGGGCGGGAGCGACCTACGAGCAGTACTTC
>-|-|TRBJ2-3|TRBV9
CASSPTGDADTEYF
TGTGCCAGCAGCCCGACCGGGGACGCAGATACTGAGTATTTT
>once|TRBD2|TRBJ2-5|TRBV20-1
CSARTSGGQETQYF
TGCAGTGCTAGGACTAGCGGGGGTCAAGAGACCCAGTACTTC